The source of this T cell receptor beta chain is a study of identical twins' blood T cells. From the 5' RACE reads, TCRdb called clonotypes with MiXCR, one entry per CDR3 protein. The sample includes 1,000 to 1,500 distinct CDR3 sequences, about three quarters of them seen just once. Study findings and constraints: Twins shared more top CDR3 clonotypes than unrelated donors did.

In regard to this clonotype: The antigen remains unidentified.

This CDR3 has 15 residues. J gave up 11 bases and V 5 bases, and 12 bases lay outside the gene matches. The V gene's germline CDR1 is MNHNS and CDR2 SASEGT. The sequenced sample consisted of PBMCs. The receptor was derived from a woman aged 18-49 years in good health. The chain is built from TRBV6-1 and TRBJ1-5; 10 bases line up with TRBD1. The CDR3 region has the DNA TGTGCCAGCAGTAGGGGACAGGGGACAAGCAAGACCCAGCATTTT. Encoded protein: CASSRGQGTSKTQHF.